The present entry profiles one T cell receptor (beta chain) with its context. Its antigen is unidentified. Nominally healthy donors were sampled, though unrecorded immune exposures were likely. This entry is derived from a study of cytomegalovirus exposure and HLA in healthy donors. Study-level background: An early release of data contained about 85 million unique TCRs, which came from HLA-typed donors.

Study-level points and caveats: Upon later analysis, TCR association rates were observed to vary by HLA locus, being highest for DRB1 and lowest for HLA-C. Later genetic work tied a missense DCLRE1C variant to beta-chain V and J trimming.

There are 15 residues in the CDR3. V shed 4 bases, J shed 6 bases, and the junction held 9 bases outside the gene matches. Germline V CDR1 and CDR2: SGHAT, FQNNGV. The primer mix had 60 Vbeta and 13 Jbeta primers. TCRdb's copy holds only in-frame clones and misses some; the assay was immunoSEQ multiplex PCR. The sample has approximately 120,000 clones, less than 80% seen once. This sequence was found in a man aged 45-60 years in good health and CMV-seronegative. This rearrangement joins TRBV11-2 to TRBJ2-1; TRBD1 matches at 7 bases. The sequenced material came from PBMCs. CDR3 region: CASSSHRGTGNEQFF. DNA for the CDR3: TGTGCCAGCAGCTCCCACAGGGGAACGGGCAATGAGCAGTTCTTC.